This T cell receptor (beta chain) was sequenced for a study of T cells in Graves' hyperthyroidism and ophthalmopathy. This clonotype was detected only a few times. The target antigen is unknown. General study results and limits: Patients with ophthalmopathy were separated from those with stable hyperthyroidism by a 13 V-J model. Most thyroid clonotypes expanded above 0.001 were also detected in blood.

The CDR3 spans 14 residues. Trimming removed 7 bases from V and 5 bases from J, with 17 bases in between. The V gene's germline CDR1 is SNHLY and CDR2 FYNNEI. Authors of the study amplified TCR beta CDR3 regions from RNA transcripts. The primer set for the first-round RT-PCR of the TCR CDR3 was HTBI. TCRdb reprocessed the multiplex PCR reads via MiXCR and lists one record per CDR3 protein. The sample records some 770,000 distinct CDR3 sequences, 15% to 20% being singletons. The receptor comes from a man younger than 35 with Graves' hyperthyroidism. This chain uses TRBV2 with TRBJ2-5; possibly TRBD1 or TRBD2 for D (5 bases each). The source material was blood. The chain's CDR3 is CASTPWDRGETQYF. In DNA, the CDR3 is TGTGCCAGCACTCCCTGGGACCGGGGTGAGACCCAGTACTTC. Filled out from reference TRBV2 and TRBJ2-5, the complete variable domain reads EPEVTQTPSHQVTQMGQEVILRCVPISNHLYFYWYRQILGQKVEFLVSFYNNEISEKSEIFDDQFSVERPDGSNFTLKIRSTKLEDSAMYFCASTPWDRGETQYFGPGTRLLVL.